Only one count was recorded for the clone carrying this T cell receptor beta chain. No antigen is known for it. This sample is part of a study of post-analysis software for immune sequencing data. The TCR beta cDNA libraries contained unique molecular identifiers. TCRdb processed the PCR reads anew with MiXCR; each CDR3 protein has one entry. The table has about 560,000 distinct CDR3 sequences, 44% seen once. Study findings and constraints: Four or five TRBV segments were more frequent in patients than controls; TRBV5-6, TRBV5-1 and TRBV20-1 belonged to this group.

The CDR3 loop spans 14 amino acids. V was cut by 2 bases and J by 7 bases, with 12 bases left in between. The germline V gene encodes CDR1 ENHRY and CDR2 SYGVKD. The genes are TRBV10-3 and TRBJ1-5, with no clear D. This receptor was obtained from a girl between 5 and 17 years old with multiple sclerosis. Source material: blood. This CDR3 is CAISEVSGPQPQHF. The CDR3 nucleotides read TGTGCCATCAGTGAGGTTAGTGGCCCCCAGCCCCAGCATTTT.